This note documents a single TCR beta chain sequence. The sample belongs to a study of T cell responses to AZD1222 COVID-19 vaccine. Profiling relied on immunoSEQ multiplex PCR, and the TCRdb table lists in-frame clones only, not all of them. The sample shows 90,000 to 120,000 clones, over 85% of them seen only once. Trimming took 4 bases from V and 3 from J; bases not matched to a gene: 6. This CDR3 spans 15 amino acids. CDR1 is LNHDA and CDR2 is SQIVND in the germline V gene (reference sequence). The receptor's source is an adult in good health. The rearrangement joins TRBV19 to TRBJ2-7, with 10 positions matching TRBD1. Sequenced here: peripheral blood, sampled on day 0 of AZD1222 vaccination. CDR3 bases: TGTGCCAGTAGTAAATATGGGACAGGGGACTACGAGCAGTACTTC. Its protein is CASSKYGTGDYEQYF.